These 9 T cell receptor beta chains originate from one sample sequenced in a study of blood T cell repertoires in COVID-19. The table came from immunoSEQ multiplex PCR; TCRdb's copy has only in-frame clones and leaves some out. Among 380,000 or so clones listed, around 92% were seen once. The sample was peripheral blood. All receptors derive from a middle-aged man with acute or convalescent COVID-19.

The rearrangement joins TRBV7-3 to TRBJ2-3, with D possibly TRBD1 on 6 matching bases. V lost 4 bases, J lost 7 bases, and 9 bases lay in between. The CDR3 totals 12 residues. The germline V gene has CDR1 SGHTA and CDR2 FQGTGA. CDR3 sequence: CASSYTGYTQYF. The CDR3 nucleotides are TGTGCCAGCAGCTACACAGGGTATACGCAGTATTTT. Full variable domain (remainder filled in from reference TRBV7-3 and TRBJ2-3): GAGVSQTPSNKVTEKGKYVELRCDPISGHTALYWYRQSLGQGPEFLIYFQGTGAADDSGLPNDRFFAVRPEGSVSTLKIQRTERGDSAVYLCASSYTGYTQYFGPGTRLTVL.

This chain connects TRBV4-1 to TRBJ1-1; D perhaps matches TRBD1 (5 bases). V was shortened by 4 bases and J by 1 base, with 13 bases between the two germline ends. CDR1 is MGHRA, CDR2 YSYEKL, per germline. The CDR3 consists of 15 residues. The CDR3 region has the DNA TGCGCCAGCAGCCCCCTTGCAGGGAAGAACACTGAAGCTTTCTTT. This translates into CASSPLAGKNTEAFF.

This chain links TRBV2 with TRBJ1-1; TRBD1 aligns across 12 bases. The ends lost 6 bases at V and 7 bases at J; junction bases unmatched: 12. The germline gives CDR1 SNHLY, CDR2 FYNNEI. This CDR3 has 16 amino acids. The DNA of the CDR3 is TGTGCCAGCAGGGTTCGGGACAGGGGGCCGGGGAGTGAAGCTTTCTTT. Protein sequence: CASRVRDRGPGSEAFF. Full variable domain (rest looked up from reference TRBV2 and TRBJ1-1): EPEVTQTPSHQVTQMGQEVILRCVPISNHLYFYWYRQILGQKVEFLVSFYNNEISEKSEIFDDQFSVERPDGSNFTLKIRSTKLEDSAMYFCASRVRDRGPGSEAFFGQGTRLTVV.

The chain links TRBV7-9 to TRBJ2-1, with TRBD1 matching 10 bases. The CDR3 contains 15 residues. Germline CDR1 SEHNR, CDR2 FQNEAQ (reference sequence). Trimming took 7 bases from V and 6 from J; bases not matched to a gene: 9. DNA of the CDR3: TGTGCCAGCACCCCCCCGGGACAGGGGAGCAATGAGCAGTTCTTC. It is translated as CASTPPGQGSNEQFF.

This chain joins TRBV19 and TRBJ2-1, with TRBD2 matching over 8 bases. The CDR3 contains 16 residues. The trim removed 6 bases at V and 0 bases at J, leaving 7 bases unmatched. The germline V gene encodes CDR1 LNHDA and CDR2 SQIVND (reference sequence). The CDR3 here is CASSTTGGASYNEQFF. The CDR3 DNA sequence: TGTGCCAGTAGCACCACCGGGGGGGCCTCCTACAATGAGCAGTTCTTC.

The rearrangement joins TRBV7-8 to TRBJ2-7; TRBD1 agrees at 8 bases. Germline CDR1 reads SGHVS; CDR2 reads FQNEAQ. With V trimmed by 2 bases and J by 2 bases, 5 bases remained unmatched. The CDR3 spans 15 residues. CDR3 in DNA: TGTGCCAGCAGCTTAACCGGGACAGGAACCTACGAGCAGTACTTC. Translation gives CASSLTGTGTYEQYF. Supplemented by reference TRBV7-8 and TRBJ2-7, the full variable domain reads GAGVSQSPRYKVAKRGQDVALRCDPISGHVSLFWYQQALGQGPEFLTYFQNEAQLDKSGLPSDRFFAERPEGSVSTLKIQRTQQEDSAVYLCASSLTGTGTYEQYFGPGTRLTVT.

This chain uses TRBV27 with TRBJ2-5, with TRBD1 matching 8 bases. CDR3 size: 14 residues. V shed 5 bases and J 2 bases; nucleotides not matched to a gene: 4. From germline, CDR1 is MNHEY and CDR2 SMNVEV (reference sequence). This CDR3 reads CASSKDRVQETQYF. The DNA of the CDR3 is TGTGCCAGCAGTAAGGACAGGGTGCAAGAGACCCAGTACTTC.

The V and J genes are TRBV5-1 and TRBJ2-2, with TRBD2 identical over 7 bases. Germline CDR1 is SGHRS and CDR2 is YFSETQ. The CDR3 is 15 residues long. Trimming cost V 4 bases and J 1 base; bases outside gene matches: 4. CDR3 nucleotide sequence: TGCGCCAGCAGCCCCGGGGGGATGAACACCGGGGAGCTGTTTTTT. This codes for CASSPGGMNTGELFF.

This clone was seen just once. V gene TRBV6-5 combines with J gene TRBJ1-5, with D unresolved. The CDR3 runs 16 residues. Germline assignment: CDR1 MNHEY and CDR2 SVGAGI. The ends were cut back, 0 bases at V and 3 bases at J, with 12 bases in the middle. CDR3 DNA sequence: TGTGCCAGCAGTTACTCGAAAACAGAACTCAATCAGCCCCAGCATTTT. Amino acid sequence: CASSYSKTELNQPQHF.